One and the same sample provided the 26 T cell receptor beta chains below, sequenced in a study of T-cell memory formation after mild COVID-19. TCRdb re-analysed the 5' RACE reads in MiXCR, keeping a single row per CDR3 protein. In the table there are 430,000 or so distinct CDR3 sequences, approximately 25% of which are singletons. Sample: PBMCs or a T cell subset sorted from them (not recorded which). These receptors all come from an adult woman who had mild COVID-19 (a few samples of this study predate the infection). Cell type and time point are not known.

The rearrangement links TRBV27 to TRBJ2-6; no definite D call. Germline V gene lookup returns CDR1 MNHEY and CDR2 SMNVEV (reference sequence). The CDR3 extends over 16 amino acids. Trimming took 0 bases from V and 3 from J, leaving 9 bases between them. CDR3 nucleotides: TGTGCCAGCAGTTTATCTCTAATAAGTGGGGCCAACGTCCTGACTTTC. Its protein is CASSLSLISGANVLTF.

This clonotype was found a few times. In DNA, the CDR3 is TGTGCCAGCAGTTGGGGCAGGGGGACCTACAATGAGCAGTTCTTC. The encoded protein is CASSWGRGTYNEQFF. The chain employs TRBV6-5 and TRBJ2-1; 7 bases are shared with TRBD1. With 4 bases clipped from V and 2 bases from J, the junction kept 5 bases outside the gene matches. The germline V gene encodes CDR1 MNHEY and CDR2 SVGAGI. The CDR3 runs 15 residues.

The chain carries TRBV7-2 and TRBJ2-7; the D gene is possibly TRBD1 (6 bases). The CDR3 is 15 residues long. Germline-derived CDR1 and CDR2 are SGHTA and FQGNSA. With 5 bases removed from V and 3 bases from J, the gap between germline ends came to 17 bases. The CDR3 spells CASSGRNRDGYEQYF. The CDR3 DNA reads TGTGCCAGCAGCGGACGGAACAGGGATGGCTACGAGCAGTACTTC.

This clonotype was observed a handful of times. The rearrangement uses TRBV6-5 and TRBJ2-7, with unresolved D. Trimming cost V 0 bases and J 2 bases, with 11 bases left between them. Germline V CDR1 and CDR2: MNHEY, SVGAGI. The CDR3 length is 15 residues. This CDR3 is CASSYSSRATYEQYF. In DNA form, the CDR3 reads TGTGCCAGCAGTTACTCGAGCCGAGCAACCTACGAGCAGTACTTC.

This clonotype came up many times. The genes are TRBV7-8 and TRBJ2-5; D possibly corresponds to TRBD2 (6 bases). Germline loops: CDR1 SGHVS, CDR2 FQNEAQ. The CDR3 loop spans 15 amino acids. V was cut by 1 base and J by 2 bases, with 11 bases left in between. The CDR3, as DNA: TGTGCCAGCAGCTTAGGGGGGGTCGAACAAGAGACCCAGTACTTC. This codes for CASSLGGVEQETQYF.

CDR3 sequence: CASSDPKGEQYF. The DNA for the CDR3 is TGTGCCAGCAGTGACCCAAAGGGCGAGCAGTACTTC. The chain combines TRBV25-1 with TRBJ2-7; D remains ambiguous. The V and J ends lost 3 bases and 6 bases respectively, with 9 bases between them. The CDR3 covers 12 residues. CDR1 and CDR2 from the germline V gene are MGHDK and SYGVNS.

This clonotype was counted at least ten times. The V gene is TRBV30, the J gene TRBJ2-7, with D perhaps TRBD2 (7 bases). Between the trimmed V and J ends, which lost 2 bases and 2 bases, there was a span of 13 bases. Germline CDR1 and CDR2: GTSNPN and SVGIG (reference sequence). This CDR3 contains 14 residues. CDR3 sequence reads: CAWSFPGGTYEQYF. CDR3 nucleotides: TGTGCCTGGAGTTTCCCGGGGGGCACCTACGAGCAGTACTTC.

The rearrangement joins TRBV19 to TRBJ2-2; 9 bases are a match to TRBD1. The CDR3 is 14 amino acids. The J segment lost 6 bases and the V segment lost 6 bases, leaving 5 bases of the junction unmatched. Germline-derived CDR1 and CDR2 are LNHDA and SQIVND (reference sequence). The CDR3 DNA sequence: TGTGCCAGTAGCCCAGGGACAGGGCCCGGGGAGCTGTTTTTT. As protein: CASSPGTGPGELFF.

This clonotype has at least ten counts. This chain connects TRBV12-3 or TRBV12-4 to TRBJ2-1; tentatively, D is TRBD1 (6 bases). There are 16 residues in the CDR3. Trimming pared 5 bases from V and 0 bases from J, leaving 14 bases between. CDR3 nucleotides: TGTGCCAGCAGTCCCCGGACAGTATCCTCCTACAATGAGCAGTTCTTC. Residues: CASSPRTVSSYNEQFF.

CDR3 sequence: CASTPRVNSPLHF. The DNA for the CDR3 is TGTGCCAGCACCCCCCGGGTGAATTCACCCCTCCACTTT. The J gene is TRBJ1-6, the V gene TRBV12-3 or TRBV12-4; D remains unclear. The CDR3 totals 13 residues. The V gene lost 7 bases and the J gene lost 7 bases, with 11 bases spanning the gap.

This rearrangement joins TRBV9 to TRBJ2-7; a possible D gene is TRBD1 (8 bases). Germline lookup yields CDR1 SGDLS and CDR2 YYNGEE. The V and J ends lost 0 bases and 5 bases respectively, with 12 bases between them. The CDR3 length is 14 residues. The CDR3 here is CASSVGGGQDEQYF. The DNA for the CDR3 is TGTGCCAGCAGCGTAGGGGGGGGACAGGACGAGCAGTACTTC.

This clonotype occurred a few times. The rearrangement joins TRBV12-3 or TRBV12-4 to TRBJ2-5; either TRBD1 or TRBD2 may fit D (5 bases each). The CDR3 loop spans 13 amino acids. Trimming removed 5 bases from V and 6 bases from J, with 13 bases in between. The CDR3 loop is CASSEDWGKTQYF. CDR3 coding DNA: TGTGCCAGCAGTGAGGACTGGGGGAAGACCCAGTACTTC.

This clonotype was detected a few times. The chain has TRBV19 and TRBJ2-7; D assignment may be TRBD1 or TRBD2 (6 bases each). This CDR3 has 17 residues. V gave up 6 bases and J gave up 1 base, with 22 bases separating them. Germline V lookup: CDR1 LNHDA, CDR2 SQIVND (reference sequence). CDR3 DNA sequence: TGTGCCAGTAGAAGGTCGGGGGCAGCCGGAATATCCTACGAGCAGTACTTC. Its protein is CASRRSGAAGISYEQYF.

A few counts support this clonotype. The chain recombines TRBV20-1 with TRBJ1-2, with TRBD1 identical over 8 bases. The CDR3 sequence is 15 residues long. Germline CDR1 DFQATT, CDR2 SNEGSKA (reference sequence). V was clipped by 5 bases and J by 4 bases; unmatched bases: 12. The CDR3 DNA sequence: TGCAGTGCTCCCTGGGACAGGCGTCTCCTCTATGGCTACACCTTC. This encodes CSAPWDRRLLYGYTF.

For the CDR3, the DNA is TGTGCCAGCAGCTGGGGACGGGGTTACAATCAGCCCCAGCATTTT. Protein: CASSWGRGYNQPQHF. This chain uses TRBV5-6 with TRBJ1-5, with D possibly matching TRBD1 (5 bases). There are 15 residues in the CDR3. Per the germline V gene, CDR1 is SGHDT and CDR2 is YYEEEE. Trimming left V 3 bases short and J 3 bases short, with 13 bases between.

This clonotype has more than one count but fewer than ten. This chain connects TRBV19 to TRBJ2-7, with a tentative D call TRBD1 (6 bases). Trimming left V 7 bases short and J 6 bases short, with 16 bases between. Looked up from germline, CDR1 is LNHDA and CDR2 is SQIVND (reference sequence). The CDR3 sequence is 13 residues long. The CDR3 sequence: CASIPGEGGEQYF. The CDR3 nucleotides are TGTGCCAGTATCCCCGGGGAAGGGGGCGAGCAGTACTTC.

This clonotype occurred a few times. This sequence joins TRBV6-1 and TRBJ2-7, with a tentative D call TRBD1 (6 bases). V was trimmed by 2 bases and J by 4 bases, leaving 9 bases between them. This CDR3 has 13 amino acids. The germline gives CDR1 MNHNS, CDR2 SASEGT. CDR3 coding DNA: TGTGCCAGCAGTGAACAGGGGATATACGAGCAGTACTTC. As protein: CASSEQGIYEQYF.

The V and J genes are TRBV5-1 and TRBJ1-1; the D is unclear. V gave up 0 bases and J gave up 1 base, with 10 bases separating them. Germline V lookup: CDR1 SGHRS, CDR2 YFSETQ. The CDR3 covers 15 residues. The CDR3 coding sequence is TGCGCCAGCAGCTTGGCAATGGCAGCGAACACTGAAGCTTTCTTT. Protein product: CASSLAMAANTEAFF.

This clonotype was seen a few times. The rearrangement uses TRBV2 and TRBJ2-3; unclear D gene. There are 14 residues in the CDR3. V lost 2 bases, J lost 2 bases, and 8 bases lay in between. Per the germline V gene, CDR1 is SNHLY and CDR2 is FYNNEI. For the CDR3, the DNA is TGTGCCAGCAGTGAATTCAGTAACACAGATACGCAGTATTTT. This codes for CASSEFSNTDTQYF.

This chain uses TRBV7-2 with TRBJ2-3; a possible D gene is TRBD2 (7 bases). Germline CDR1 is SGHTA and CDR2 is FQGNSA. The CDR3 runs 15 residues. V gave up 5 bases and J gave up 6 bases, with 18 bases separating them. CDR3 nucleotides: TGTGCCAGCAGCCCTAGGGGGGGGGGCCGGGATACGCAGTATTTT. Its translation is CASSPRGGGRDTQYF.

The chain has TRBV6-6 and TRBJ2-7, with 12 bases identical to TRBD1. The ends lost 0 bases at V and 9 bases at J; junction bases unmatched: 3. This CDR3 contains 14 residues. CDR1 MNHNY and CDR2 SVGAGI come from the germline V gene (reference sequence). This chain's CDR3 is CASSYSGTGGPQYF. DNA of the CDR3: TGTGCCAGCAGTTACTCCGGGACAGGGGGCCCGCAGTACTTC.

This clonotype was observed a few times. The V call is TRBV5-1, the J call TRBJ1-2; a possible D gene is TRBD1 (5 bases). Germline V lookup: CDR1 SGHRS, CDR2 YFSETQ. The CDR3 is made up of 14 amino acids. Trimming cost V 3 bases and J 6 bases, with 15 bases left between them. The CDR3 coding sequence is TGCGCCAGCAGCTCCTTCAGTGGAGGGGATGGCTACACCTTC. Translated, it gives CASSSFSGGDGYTF.

The genes are TRBV3-1 and TRBJ1-4; D is unclear. V was shortened by 3 bases and J by 11 bases, with 25 bases between the two germline ends. Germline CDR1 reads LGHDT; CDR2 reads YNNKEL (reference sequence). CDR3 size: 17 residues. CDR3 amino acids: CASSHLTVFARRGKLFF. In DNA, the CDR3 is TGTGCCAGCAGCCACCTGACGGTTTTTGCCCGCCGAGGGAAACTGTTTTTT. The full variable domain, rest sourced from reference TRBV3-1 and TRBJ1-4, is DTAVSQTPKYLVTQMGNDKSIKCEQNLGHDTMYWYKQDSKKFLKIMFSYNNKELIINETVPNRFSPKSPDKAHLNLHINSLELGDSAVYFCASSHLTVFARRGKLFFGSGTQLSVL.

The chain links TRBV2 to TRBJ1-3; 7 bases are shared with TRBD1. The length of the CDR3 is 14 residues. V was pared by 8 bases and J by 0 bases, with 4 bases of the junction left unmatched. Germline values: CDR1 SNHLY, CDR2 FYNNEI. The chain's CDR3 is CASQTGSSGNTIYF. The CDR3 coding sequence is TGTGCCAGCCAGACAGGGAGCTCTGGAAACACCATATATTTT.

The V call is TRBV4-1, the J call TRBJ1-1; D remains ambiguous. The CDR3 is 12 amino acids. The germline CDR1 and CDR2 sequences are MGHRA and YSYEKL. Trimming took 5 bases from V and 3 from J, leaving 7 bases between them. DNA for the CDR3: TGCGCCAGCAGCATCGGGTACACTGAAGCTTTCTTT. Translated, it gives CASSIGYTEAFF.

The chain recombines TRBV9 with TRBJ2-7, with D possibly matching TRBD2 (6 bases). The length of the CDR3 is 15 residues. Germline values: CDR1 SGDLS, CDR2 YYNGEE. The V end lost 0 bases, the J end lost 2 bases, and 12 bases lay between the germline ends. This CDR3 is CASSVGGGNTYEQYF. CDR3 sequence (DNA): TGTGCCAGCAGCGTAGGTGGCGGGAACACCTACGAGCAGTACTTC.